This T cell receptor beta chain was identified during a study of blood T cells in healthy people across ages. A second roughly 7 to 12 cycle PCR used barcoded and J-beta primers. Each cDNA was tagged by a template-switch adaptor containing 12 random nucleotides. Each of the samples gave a minimum of 2.5 million paired-end reads that contained CDR3. TCRdb re-called the 5' RACE reads through MiXCR, storing one row per CDR3 protein. The sample has 650,000 to 950,000 distinct CDR3 sequences, 44% seen once. A remark on this clonotype: Its antigen is not identified. One end of the junction fails to match germline, which may point to a read error.

The study's findings and limits: Fewer expanded clones and more diversity marked long-lived versus aged donors.

This CDR3 has 14 residues. Germline V gene sequence: CDR1 SQVTM, CDR2 ANQGSEA. The authors isolated at least 6.5 million PBMCs per sample. Sequenced: blood. The rearrangement uses TRBV29-1 and TRBJ1-2; D is perhaps TRBD1 (5 bases). The receptor was derived from a man aged 60 to 69 in good health. The DNA for the CDR3 is TGCAGCGTTGAAGGGCAGGGCATCAACTATGGCTGCACCTTC. Amino acid sequence: CSVEGQGINYGCTF.